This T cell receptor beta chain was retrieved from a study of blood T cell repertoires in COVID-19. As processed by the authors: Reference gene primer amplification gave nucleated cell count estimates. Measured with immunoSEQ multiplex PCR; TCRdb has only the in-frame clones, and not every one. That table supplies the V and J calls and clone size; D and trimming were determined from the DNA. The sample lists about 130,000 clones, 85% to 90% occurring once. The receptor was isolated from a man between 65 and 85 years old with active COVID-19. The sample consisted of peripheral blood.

CDR3 amino acids: CASSKGQGVYNEQFF. CDR3 DNA sequence: TGTGCCAGCAGCAAAGGACAGGGGGTCTACAATGAGCAGTTCTTC. The chain uses TRBV7-9 and TRBJ2-1; 10 bases are shared with TRBD1. With 5 bases clipped from V and 3 bases from J, the junction kept 4 bases outside the gene matches. The CDR3 spans 15 residues. Germline CDR1 and CDR2: SEHNR and FQNEAQ (reference sequence).